A single TCR beta chain is shown here with its context. Using immunoSEQ multiplex PCR, the repertoire was profiled, and TCRdb retains in-frame clones only, with some absent. Among approximately 350,000 clones listed, around nine tenths were seen once. This specimen belongs to a study of blood T cell repertoires in COVID-19. Background on the study: T cells, B-cell-depleted T cells, or PBMCs provided the cDNA or gDNA that served as material.

The CDR3 is 14 residues long. The germline CDR1 and CDR2 sequences are ENHRY and SYGVKD. The trim removed 4 bases at V and 6 bases at J, leaving 6 bases unmatched. The chain uses TRBV10-3 and TRBJ1-1; 9 bases match TRBD1. Input material: peripheral blood. The TCR sequence derives from a woman aged 18-35 years who had recovered from COVID-19. CDR3 amino acids: CAISGGQGPSEAFF. Written as DNA, the CDR3 is TGTGCCATCAGTGGGGGACAGGGTCCGTCTGAAGCTTTCTTT.